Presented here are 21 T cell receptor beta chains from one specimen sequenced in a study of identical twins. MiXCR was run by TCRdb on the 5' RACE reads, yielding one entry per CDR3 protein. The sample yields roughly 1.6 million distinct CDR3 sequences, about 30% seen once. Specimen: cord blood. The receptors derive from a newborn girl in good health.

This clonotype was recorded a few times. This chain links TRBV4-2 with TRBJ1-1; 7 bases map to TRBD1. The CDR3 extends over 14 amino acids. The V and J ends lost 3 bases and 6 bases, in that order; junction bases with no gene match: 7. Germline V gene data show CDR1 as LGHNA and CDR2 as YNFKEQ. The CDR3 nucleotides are TGTGCCAGCAGCCAGGCTGACAGGGACGCTGAAGCTTTCTTT. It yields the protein CASSQADRDAEAFF.

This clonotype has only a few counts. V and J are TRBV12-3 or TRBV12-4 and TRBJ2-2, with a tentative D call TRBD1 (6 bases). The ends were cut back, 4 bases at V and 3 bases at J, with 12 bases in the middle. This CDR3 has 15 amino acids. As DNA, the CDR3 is TGTGCCAGCAGTTCCGGGACAAGTGACACCGGGGAGCTGTTTTTT. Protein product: CASSSGTSDTGELFF.

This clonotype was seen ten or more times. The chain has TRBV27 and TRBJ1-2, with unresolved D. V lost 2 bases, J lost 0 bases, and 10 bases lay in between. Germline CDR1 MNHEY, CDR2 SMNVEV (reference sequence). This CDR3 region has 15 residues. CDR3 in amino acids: CASSLRALANYGYTF. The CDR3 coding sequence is TGTGCCAGCAGTTTACGGGCATTAGCTAACTATGGCTACACCTTC.

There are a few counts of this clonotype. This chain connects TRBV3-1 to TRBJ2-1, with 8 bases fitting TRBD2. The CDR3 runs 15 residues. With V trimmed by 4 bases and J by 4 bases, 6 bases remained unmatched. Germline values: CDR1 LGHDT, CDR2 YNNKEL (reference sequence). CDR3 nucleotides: TGTGCCAGCAGCCGGAGTAGCGGGGTATACAATGAGCAGTTCTTC. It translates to CASSRSSGVYNEQFF.

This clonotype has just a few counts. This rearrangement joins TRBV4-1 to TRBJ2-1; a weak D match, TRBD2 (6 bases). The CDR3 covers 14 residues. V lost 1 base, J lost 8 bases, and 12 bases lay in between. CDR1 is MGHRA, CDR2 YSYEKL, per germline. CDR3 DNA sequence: TGCGCCAGCAGCCAAGTCGGGGGTGGCGATGAGCAGTTCTTC. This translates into CASSQVGGGDEQFF.

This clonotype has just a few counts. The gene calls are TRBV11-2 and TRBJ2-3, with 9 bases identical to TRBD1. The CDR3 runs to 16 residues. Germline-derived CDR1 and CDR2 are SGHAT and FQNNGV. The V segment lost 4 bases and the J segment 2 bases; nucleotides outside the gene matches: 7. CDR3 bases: TGTGCCAGCAGCTCCTACAGGGGGCGAAACACAGATACGCAGTATTTT. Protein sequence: CASSSYRGRNTDTQYF.

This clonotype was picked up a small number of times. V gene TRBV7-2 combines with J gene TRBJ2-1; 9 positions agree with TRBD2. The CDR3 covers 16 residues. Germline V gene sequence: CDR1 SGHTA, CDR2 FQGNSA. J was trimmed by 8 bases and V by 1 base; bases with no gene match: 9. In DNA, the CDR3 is TGTGCCAGCAGCTTAGTATTTAGCGGGGGTGGGGATGAGCAGTTCTTC. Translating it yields CASSLVFSGGGDEQFF.

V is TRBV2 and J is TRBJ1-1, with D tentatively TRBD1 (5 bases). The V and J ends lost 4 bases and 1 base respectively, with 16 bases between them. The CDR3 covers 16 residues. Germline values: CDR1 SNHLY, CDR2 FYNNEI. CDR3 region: CASSVLGGVGNTEAFF. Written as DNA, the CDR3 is TGTGCCAGCAGTGTACTCGGAGGGGTGGGGAACACTGAAGCTTTCTTT.

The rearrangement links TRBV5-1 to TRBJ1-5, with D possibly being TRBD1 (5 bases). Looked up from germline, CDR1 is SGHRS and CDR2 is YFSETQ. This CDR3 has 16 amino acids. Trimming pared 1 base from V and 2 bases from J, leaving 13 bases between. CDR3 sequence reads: CASSLWGNAGNQPQHF. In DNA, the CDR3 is TGCGCCAGCAGCTTGTGGGGGAATGCGGGCAATCAGCCCCAGCATTTT.

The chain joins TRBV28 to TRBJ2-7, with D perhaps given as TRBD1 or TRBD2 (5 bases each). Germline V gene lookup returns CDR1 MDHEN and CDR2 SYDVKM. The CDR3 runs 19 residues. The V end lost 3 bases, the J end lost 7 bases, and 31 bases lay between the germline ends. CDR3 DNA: TGTGCCAGCAGTTTCCCTACCCGGGACGGGCCTACCACGTACAATGAGCAGTACTTC. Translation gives CASSFPTRDGPTTYNEQYF.

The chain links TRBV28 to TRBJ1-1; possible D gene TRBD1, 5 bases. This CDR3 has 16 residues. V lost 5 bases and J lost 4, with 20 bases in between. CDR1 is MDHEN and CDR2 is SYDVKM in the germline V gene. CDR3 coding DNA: TGTGCCAGCAGTCCGTCCCCCCAAGGGGTAGGCACTGAAGCTTTCTTT. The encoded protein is CASSPSPQGVGTEAFF.

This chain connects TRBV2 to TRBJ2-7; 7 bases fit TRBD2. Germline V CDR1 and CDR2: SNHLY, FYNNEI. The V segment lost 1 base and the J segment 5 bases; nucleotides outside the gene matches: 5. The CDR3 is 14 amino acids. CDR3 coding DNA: TGTGCCAGCAGTGAAGGTAGCGGGTACGACGAGCAGTACTTC. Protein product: CASSEGSGYDEQYF.

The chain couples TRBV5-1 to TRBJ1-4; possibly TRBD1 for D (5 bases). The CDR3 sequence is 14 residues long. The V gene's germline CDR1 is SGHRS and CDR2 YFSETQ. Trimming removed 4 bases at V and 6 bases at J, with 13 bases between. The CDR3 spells CASSRGTRDEKLFF. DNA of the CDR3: TGCGCCAGCAGCAGAGGGACCCGAGATGAAAAACTGTTTTTT. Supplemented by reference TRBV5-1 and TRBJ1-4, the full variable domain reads KAGVTQTPRYLIKTRGQQVTLSCSPISGHRSVSWYQQTPGQGLQFLFEYFSETQRNKGNFPGRFSGRQFSNSRSEMNVSTLELGDSALYLCASSRGTRDEKLFFGSGTQLSVL.

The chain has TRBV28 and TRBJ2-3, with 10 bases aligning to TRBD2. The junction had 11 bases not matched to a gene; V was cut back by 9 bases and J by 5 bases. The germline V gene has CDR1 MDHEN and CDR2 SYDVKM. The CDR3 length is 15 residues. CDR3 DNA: TGTGCCAGTACCAAAAGCGGGAGGGCCGGAGATACGCAGTATTTT. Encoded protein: CASTKSGRAGDTQYF.

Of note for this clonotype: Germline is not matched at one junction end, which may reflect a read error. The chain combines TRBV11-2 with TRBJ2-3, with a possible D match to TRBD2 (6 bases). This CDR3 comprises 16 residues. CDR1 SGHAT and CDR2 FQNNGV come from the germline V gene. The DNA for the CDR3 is TGTGCCGGCAGCGCTAGACTAGGGCTAAGCACAGATACGCAGTATTTT. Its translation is CAGSARLGLSTDTQYF.

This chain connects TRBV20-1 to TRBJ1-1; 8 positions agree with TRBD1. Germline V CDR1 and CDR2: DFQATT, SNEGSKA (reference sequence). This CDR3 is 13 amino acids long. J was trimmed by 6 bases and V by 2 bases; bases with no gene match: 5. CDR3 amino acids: CSARIVQGAEAFF. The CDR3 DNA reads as TGCAGTGCTAGAATTGTACAGGGGGCTGAAGCTTTCTTT.

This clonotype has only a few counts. CDR3 in amino acids: CASSFAGPYFTF. In nucleotides, the CDR3 is TGTGCCAGCAGTTTCGCAGGCCCTTATTTCACCTTC. This chain links TRBV12-3 or TRBV12-4 with TRBJ1-2, with D uncertain. This CDR3 has 12 residues. V was cut by 3 bases and J by 13 bases, with 15 bases left in between.

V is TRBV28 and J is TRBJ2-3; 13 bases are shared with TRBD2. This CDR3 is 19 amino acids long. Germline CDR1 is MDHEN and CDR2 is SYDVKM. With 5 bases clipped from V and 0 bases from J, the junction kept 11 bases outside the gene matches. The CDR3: CASSPYWTSGRGSTDTQYF. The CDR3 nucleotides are TGTGCCAGCAGTCCGTACTGGACTAGCGGGAGAGGCAGCACAGATACGCAGTATTTT.

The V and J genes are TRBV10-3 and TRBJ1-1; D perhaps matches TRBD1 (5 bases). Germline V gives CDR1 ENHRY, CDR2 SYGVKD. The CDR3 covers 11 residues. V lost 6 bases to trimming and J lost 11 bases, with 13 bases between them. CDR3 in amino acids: CAIRGTDRAFF. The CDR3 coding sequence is TGTGCCATCAGGGGGACTGATCGGGCTTTCTTT.

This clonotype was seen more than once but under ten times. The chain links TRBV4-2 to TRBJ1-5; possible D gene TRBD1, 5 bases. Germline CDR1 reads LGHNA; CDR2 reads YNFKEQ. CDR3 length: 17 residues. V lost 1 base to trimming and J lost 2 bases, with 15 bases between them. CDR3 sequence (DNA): TGTGCCAGCAGCCAAGGCGACCAGGGTAAAGGCAATCAGCCCCAGCATTTT. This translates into CASSQGDQGKGNQPQHF.

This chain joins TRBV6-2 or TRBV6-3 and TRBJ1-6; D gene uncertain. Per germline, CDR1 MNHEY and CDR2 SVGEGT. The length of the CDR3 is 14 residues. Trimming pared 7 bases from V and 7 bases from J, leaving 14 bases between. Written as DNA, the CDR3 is TGTGCCAGCACCGACGGGTTCGGCAATTCACCCCTCCACTTT. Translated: CASTDGFGNSPLHF.